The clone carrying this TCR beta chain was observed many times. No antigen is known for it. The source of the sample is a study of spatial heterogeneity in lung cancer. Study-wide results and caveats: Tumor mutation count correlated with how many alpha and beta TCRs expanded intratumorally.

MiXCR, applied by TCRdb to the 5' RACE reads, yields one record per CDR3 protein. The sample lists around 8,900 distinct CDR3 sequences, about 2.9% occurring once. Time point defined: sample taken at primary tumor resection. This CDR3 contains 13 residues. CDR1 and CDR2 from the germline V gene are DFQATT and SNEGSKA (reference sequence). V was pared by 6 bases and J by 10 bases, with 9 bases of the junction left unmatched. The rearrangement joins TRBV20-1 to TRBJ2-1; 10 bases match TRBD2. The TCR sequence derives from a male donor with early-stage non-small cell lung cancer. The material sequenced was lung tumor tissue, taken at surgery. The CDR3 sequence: CSATGTSEVEQFF. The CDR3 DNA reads TGCAGTGCCACCGGGACTAGCGAGGTGGAGCAGTTCTTC.